This TCR beta chain was observed in a study of blood T cell repertoires in COVID-19. Across the study: Samples taken during acute and convalescent COVID-19 were collected in the United States, Italy and Spain. Sample material is recorded as cDNA or gDNA derived from T cells, B-cell-depleted T cells, or PBMCs.

Original data processing: Amplifying reference gene primers gave estimates of nucleated cell counts. Some clones are missing from TCRdb's copy, which holds only in-frame ones; the method was immunoSEQ multiplex PCR. The V and J calls and the clone size are those of that table, but D and trimming were determined from the DNA. The sample has over 45,000 clones, roughly 85% seen once. Trimming cost V 4 bases and J 5 bases, with 14 bases left between them. The germline V gene has CDR1 LGHNA and CDR2 YNFKEQ. The CDR3 spans 14 residues. The V call is TRBV4-2, the J call TRBJ2-5; perhaps TRBD1 as D (5 bases). The source is a human donor in a cohort sampled during active COVID-19. Specimen: peripheral blood. CDR3 amino acids: CASSPRASGETQYF. The DNA of the CDR3 is TGTGCCAGCAGCCCTCGGGCCTCAGGGGAGACCCAGTACTTC.